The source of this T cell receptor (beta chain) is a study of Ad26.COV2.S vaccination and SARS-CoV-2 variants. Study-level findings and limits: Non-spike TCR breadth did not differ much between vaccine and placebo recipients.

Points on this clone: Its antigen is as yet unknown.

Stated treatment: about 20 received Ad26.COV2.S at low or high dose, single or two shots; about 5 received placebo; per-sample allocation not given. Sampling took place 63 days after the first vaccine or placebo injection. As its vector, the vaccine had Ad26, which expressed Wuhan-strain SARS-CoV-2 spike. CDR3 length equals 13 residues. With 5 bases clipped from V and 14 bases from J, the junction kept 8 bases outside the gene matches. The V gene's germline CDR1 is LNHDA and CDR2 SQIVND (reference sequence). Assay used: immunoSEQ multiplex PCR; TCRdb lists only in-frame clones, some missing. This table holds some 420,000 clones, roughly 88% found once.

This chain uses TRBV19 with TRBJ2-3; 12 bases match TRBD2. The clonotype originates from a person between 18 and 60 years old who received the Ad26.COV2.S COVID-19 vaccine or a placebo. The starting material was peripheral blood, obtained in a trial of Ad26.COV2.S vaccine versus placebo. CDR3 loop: CASSALRLAGVYF. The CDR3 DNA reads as TGTGCCAGTAGTGCCCTCCGACTAGCGGGGGTGTATTTT.